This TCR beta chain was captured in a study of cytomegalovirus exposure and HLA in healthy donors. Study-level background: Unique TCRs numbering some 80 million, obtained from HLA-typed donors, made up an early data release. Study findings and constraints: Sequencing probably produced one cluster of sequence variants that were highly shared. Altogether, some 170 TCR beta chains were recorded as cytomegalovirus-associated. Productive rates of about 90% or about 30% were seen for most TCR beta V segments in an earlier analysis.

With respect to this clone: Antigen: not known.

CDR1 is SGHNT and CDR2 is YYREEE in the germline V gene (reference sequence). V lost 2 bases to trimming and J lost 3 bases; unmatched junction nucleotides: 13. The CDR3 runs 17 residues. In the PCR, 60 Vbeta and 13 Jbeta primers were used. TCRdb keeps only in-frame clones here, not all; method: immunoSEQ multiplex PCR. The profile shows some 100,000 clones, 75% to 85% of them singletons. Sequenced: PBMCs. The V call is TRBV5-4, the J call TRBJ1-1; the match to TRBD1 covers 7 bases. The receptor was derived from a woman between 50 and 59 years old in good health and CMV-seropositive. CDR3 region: CASSLPDRVQTDTEAFF. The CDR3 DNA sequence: TGTGCCAGCAGCTTACCCGACAGGGTGCAAACGGACACTGAAGCTTTCTTT.